These 4 T cell receptor beta chains were all obtained from the same sample, sequenced in a study of somatic mutations in cytotoxic T cells in rheumatoid arthritis. Generated by immunoSEQ multiplex PCR, the TCRdb table keeps only in-frame clones and is missing some. The sample consists of approximately 33,000 clones, roughly four fifths of them appearing once. The sample was CD8+ T cells sorted from blood. The receptor set was obtained from a man in his forties or fifties in good health.

V usage is TRBV5-1 and J usage is TRBJ2-2; no clear D gene. Trimming removed 0 bases from V and 2 bases from J, with 8 bases in between. CDR3 size: 15 residues. Germline CDR1 reads SGHRS; CDR2 reads YFSETQ. The CDR3 region has the DNA TGCGCCAGCAGCTTGGAAGTTAGTAACACCGGGGAGCTGTTTTTT. Residues: CASSLEVSNTGELFF. Full variable domain (outside the CDR3, taken from reference TRBV5-1 and TRBJ2-2): KAGVTQTPRYLIKTRGQQVTLSCSPISGHRSVSWYQQTPGQGLQFLFEYFSETQRNKGNFPGRFSGRQFSNSRSEMNVSTLELGDSALYLCASSLEVSNTGELFFGEGSRLTVL.

The chain links TRBV29-1 to TRBJ2-1, with 7 bases lining up with TRBD1. V trimming: 2 bases; J trimming: 7 bases; junction bases outside the gene matches: 5. The CDR3 has 13 residues. CDR1 SQVTM and CDR2 ANQGSEA come from the germline V gene. In DNA form, the CDR3 reads TGCAGCGTTGAAAAGGGGGCTAGTAATGAGCAGTTCTTC. The encoded protein is CSVEKGASNEQFF.

This clone was picked up a small number of times. The chain joins TRBV7-6 to TRBJ1-4; D not certain. Germline V gene lookup returns CDR1 SGHVS and CDR2 FNYEAQ. Trimming stripped 8 bases from V and 8 bases from J, with 18 bases between. The length of the CDR3 is 14 residues. The CDR3 DNA follows: TGTGCCAGCCTACCGGGAACCGGCTTGGAAAAACTGTTTTTT. As protein: CASLPGTGLEKLFF.

This chain uses TRBV27 with TRBJ2-1, with unresolved D. CDR1 is MNHEY, CDR2 SMNVEV, per germline (reference sequence). Deletions cut 5 bases from V and 3 bases from J, with 8 bases between. The CDR3 runs to 13 residues. CDR3 DNA: TGTGCCAGCAGTAACCCGGACTACAATGAGCAGTTCTTC. Amino acid sequence: CASSNPDYNEQFF.